Below, 2 T cell receptor beta chains from the same sample are listed, as sequenced in a study of blood T cell repertoires in COVID-19 (dated by TCRdb to about 2020). The library came from the immunoSEQ multiplex PCR assay. The table was pulled from immuneACCESS by TCRdb, which kept in-frame rearrangements only. Such tables lose some clones; where checked, under half of the loss comes from unresolved V genes, and the rest has no known cause. The sample table lists tens of thousands of clones, 90% of them with a count of one. The ten biggest clones cover 30% to 45% of the sample. Sequenced material: peripheral blood. These receptors all come from a man aged 55 to 70 with active or convalescent COVID-19.

The chain has TRBV19 and TRBJ1-1; D gene ambiguous. In germline, CDR1 is LNHDA, CDR2 SQIVND (reference sequence). The CDR3 totals 14 residues. Trimming cost V 7 bases and J 4 bases, with 16 bases left between them. The CDR3 loop reads CASTYTALFTEAFF. In nucleotides, the CDR3 is TGTGCCAGTACTTACACAGCCCTTTTCACTGAAGCTTTCTTT.

The rearrangement links TRBV5-5 to TRBJ1-3; the match to TRBD1 covers 8 bases. Germline CDR1 SGHKS, CDR2 YYEKEE (reference sequence). The CDR3 loop spans 19 amino acids. The ends lost 2 bases at V and 2 bases at J; junction bases unmatched: 15. Written as DNA, the CDR3 is TGTGCCAGCAGCTTTGTTCACCAGGGGGCAAGGAGAACTGGAAACACCATATATTTT. Its protein is CASSFVHQGARRTGNTIYF.